This is a list of T cell receptor beta chains from one sample in a study of blood T cell repertoires in COVID-19. Some clones are missing from TCRdb's copy, which holds only in-frame ones; the method was immunoSEQ multiplex PCR. The table lists 190,000 or so clones, around 87% of them singletons. Sequencing was done on a sample of PBMCs or T cells enriched from blood (not recorded which). The receptor set was obtained from a woman in her thirties who had recovered from COVID-19. Both conserved end residues are part of each CDR3. Each record gives: V gene, clone size, CDR3 protein. The size field is filled for only some rows; it gives once, few, many or a size class.

>TRBV2|.
CASSGQGVGYGYTF
>TRBV2|.
CASSELEAARRDF
>TRBV28|.
CASSLVGDSSSYNEQFF
>TRBV29-1|.
CSLGRSYNEQFF
>TRBV5-1|.
CASSFGQGVIALHF
>TRBV6-2/TRBV6-3|.
CASSFSVDTQYF
>TRBV25-1|.
CASRKTGLGYTF
>TRBV5-1|.
CASSKRQGLNTEAFF
>TRBV10-3|.
CAISESSMASGGEQYF
>TRBV7-9|.
CASSLQGSDGYTF
>TRBV6-2/TRBV6-3|.
CASSYSSGGAESYNEQFF
>TRBV6-5|.
CASKRARGVNSYTF
>TRBV6-2/TRBV6-3|.
CASSYSWDRGRYEQYF
>TRBV12-3/TRBV12-4|once
CASSNQGSDTQYF
>TRBV3-1/TRBV3-2|.
CASTPLGLAGSTDTQYF
>TRBV5-1|.
CASRVVGGTEAFF
>TRBV30|.
CAWSLGQNNQPQHF
>TRBV7-2|.
CASSPGLAQTQYF